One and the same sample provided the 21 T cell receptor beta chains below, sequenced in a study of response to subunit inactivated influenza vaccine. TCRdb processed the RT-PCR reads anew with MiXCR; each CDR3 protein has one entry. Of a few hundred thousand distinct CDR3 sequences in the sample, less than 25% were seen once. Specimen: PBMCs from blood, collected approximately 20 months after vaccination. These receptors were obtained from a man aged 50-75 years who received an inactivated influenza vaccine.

CDR3 DNA sequence: TGTGCCAGCAGCTCCTTCGCGGGGGGATACCAAGAGACCCAGTACTTC. It yields the protein CASSSFAGGYQETQYF. The V and J genes are TRBV7-2 and TRBJ2-5; 8 bases map to TRBD2. The V and J ends lost 4 bases and 0 bases, in that order; junction bases with no gene match: 7. The V gene's germline CDR1 is SGHTA and CDR2 FQGNSA. The CDR3 extends over 16 amino acids.

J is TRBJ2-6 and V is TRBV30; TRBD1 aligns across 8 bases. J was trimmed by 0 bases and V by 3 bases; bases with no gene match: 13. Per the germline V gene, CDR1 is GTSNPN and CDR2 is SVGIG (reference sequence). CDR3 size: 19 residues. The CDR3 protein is CAWSLDRGRGFSGANVLTF. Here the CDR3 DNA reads TGTGCCTGGAGCCTAGACAGGGGTCGGGGGTTCTCTGGGGCCAACGTCCTGACTTTC.

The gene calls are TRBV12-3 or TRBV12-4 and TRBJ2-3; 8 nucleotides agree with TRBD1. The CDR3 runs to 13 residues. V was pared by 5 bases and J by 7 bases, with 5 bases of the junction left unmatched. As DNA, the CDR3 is TGTGCCAGCAGTCCGGACAGGGCCCATACGCAGTATTTT. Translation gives CASSPDRAHTQYF.

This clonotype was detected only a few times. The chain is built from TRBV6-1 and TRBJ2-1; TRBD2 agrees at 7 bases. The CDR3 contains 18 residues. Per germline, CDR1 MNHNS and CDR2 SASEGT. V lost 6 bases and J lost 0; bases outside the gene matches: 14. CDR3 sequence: CASSSLRSGASSYNEQFF. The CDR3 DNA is TGTGCCAGCAGCAGTCTCCGCAGCGGGGCGAGCTCCTACAATGAGCAGTTCTTC.

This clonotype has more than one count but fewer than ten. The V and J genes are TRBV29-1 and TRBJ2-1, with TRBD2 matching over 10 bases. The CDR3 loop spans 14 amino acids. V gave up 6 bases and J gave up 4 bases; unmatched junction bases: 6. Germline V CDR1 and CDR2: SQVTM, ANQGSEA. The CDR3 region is CSVSSGGDYNEQFF. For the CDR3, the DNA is TGCAGCGTGTCCAGCGGGGGGGATTACAATGAGCAGTTCTTC.

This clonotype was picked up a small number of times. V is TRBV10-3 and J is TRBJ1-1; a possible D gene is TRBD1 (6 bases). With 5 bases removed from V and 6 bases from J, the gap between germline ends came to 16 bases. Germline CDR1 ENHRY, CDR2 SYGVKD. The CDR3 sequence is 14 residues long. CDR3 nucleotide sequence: TGTGCCATCAGTCAAGGGGGAGGATTCCCTGAAGCTTTCTTT. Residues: CAISQGGGFPEAFF.

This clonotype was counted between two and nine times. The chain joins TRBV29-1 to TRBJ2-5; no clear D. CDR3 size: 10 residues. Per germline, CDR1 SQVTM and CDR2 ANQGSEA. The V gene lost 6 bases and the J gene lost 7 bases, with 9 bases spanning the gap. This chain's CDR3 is CSVTVPTQYF. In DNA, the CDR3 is TGCAGCGTCACGGTCCCGACCCAGTACTTC.

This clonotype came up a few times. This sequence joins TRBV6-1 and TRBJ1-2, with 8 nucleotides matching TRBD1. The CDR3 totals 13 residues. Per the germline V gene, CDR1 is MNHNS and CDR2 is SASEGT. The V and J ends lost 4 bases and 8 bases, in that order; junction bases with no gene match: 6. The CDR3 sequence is CASSARTGSGYTF. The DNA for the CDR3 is TGTGCCAGCAGTGCCAGGACAGGGAGCGGCTACACCTTC.

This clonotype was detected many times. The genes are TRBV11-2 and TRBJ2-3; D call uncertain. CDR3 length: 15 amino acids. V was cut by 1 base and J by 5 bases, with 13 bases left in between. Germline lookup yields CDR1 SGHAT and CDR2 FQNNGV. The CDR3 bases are TGTGCCAGCAGCTTAGGGTTACTGACCGTAGATACGCAGTATTTT. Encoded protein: CASSLGLLTVDTQYF. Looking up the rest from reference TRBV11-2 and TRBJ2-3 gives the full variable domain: EAGVAQSPRYKIIEKRQSVAFWCNPISGHATLYWYQQILGQGPKLLIQFQNNGVVDDSQLPKDRFSAERLKGVDSTLKIQPAKLEDSAVYLCASSLGLLTVDTQYFGPGTRLTVL.

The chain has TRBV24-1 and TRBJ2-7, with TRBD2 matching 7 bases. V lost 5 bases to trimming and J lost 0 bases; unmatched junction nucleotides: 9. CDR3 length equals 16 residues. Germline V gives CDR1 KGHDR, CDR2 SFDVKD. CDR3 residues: CATSALSGGSSYEQYF. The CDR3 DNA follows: TGTGCCACCAGTGCCCTCTCCGGGGGGAGCTCCTACGAGCAGTACTTC.

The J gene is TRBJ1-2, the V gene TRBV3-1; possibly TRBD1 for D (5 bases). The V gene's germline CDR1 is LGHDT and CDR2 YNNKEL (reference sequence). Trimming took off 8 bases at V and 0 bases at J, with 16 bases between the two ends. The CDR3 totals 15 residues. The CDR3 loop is CASAKGTVPNYGYTF. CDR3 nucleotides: TGTGCCAGCGCAAAAGGGACGGTACCTAACTATGGCTACACCTTC.

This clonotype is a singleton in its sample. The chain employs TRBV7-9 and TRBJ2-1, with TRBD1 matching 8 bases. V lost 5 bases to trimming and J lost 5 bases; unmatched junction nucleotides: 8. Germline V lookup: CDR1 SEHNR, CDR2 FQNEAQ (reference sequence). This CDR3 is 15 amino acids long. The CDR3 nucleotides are TGTGCCAGCAGCCGTCGACAGGGGCGCGACAATGAGCAGTTCTTC. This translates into CASSRRQGRDNEQFF.

The CDR3 is CSAPRRRDVNNSPLHF. CDR3 nucleotides: TGCAGTGCGCCCAGAAGGAGGGATGTGAATAATTCACCCCTCCACTTT. The chain has TRBV20-1 and TRBJ1-6, with D unclear. Trimming removed 6 bases from V and 5 bases from J, with 20 bases in between. Germline-derived CDR1 and CDR2 are DFQATT and SNEGSKA (reference sequence). This CDR3 is built from 16 residues.

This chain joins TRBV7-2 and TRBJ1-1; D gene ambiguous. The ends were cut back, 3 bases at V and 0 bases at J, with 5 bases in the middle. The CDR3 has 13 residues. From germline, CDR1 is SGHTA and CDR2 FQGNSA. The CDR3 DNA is TGTGCCAGCAGCTTCCTGTTGAACACTGAAGCTTTCTTT. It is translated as CASSFLLNTEAFF.

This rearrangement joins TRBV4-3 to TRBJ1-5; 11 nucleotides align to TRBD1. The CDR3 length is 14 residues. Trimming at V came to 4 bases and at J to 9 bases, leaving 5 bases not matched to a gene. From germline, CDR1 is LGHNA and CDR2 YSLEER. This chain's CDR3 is CASSLGTGGSPQHF. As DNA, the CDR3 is TGCGCCAGCAGCCTAGGGACAGGGGGGTCGCCCCAGCATTTT.

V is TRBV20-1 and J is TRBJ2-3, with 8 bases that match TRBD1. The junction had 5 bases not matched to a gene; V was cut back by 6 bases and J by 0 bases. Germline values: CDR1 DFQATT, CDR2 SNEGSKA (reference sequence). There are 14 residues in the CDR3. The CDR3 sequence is CSAVGTGSTDTQYF. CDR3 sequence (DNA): TGCAGTGCAGTCGGGACAGGAAGCACAGATACGCAGTATTTT.

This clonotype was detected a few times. The DNA for the CDR3 is TGCAGTGCTAGAGACAAGAACACCGGGGAGCTGTTTTTT. Encoded protein: CSARDKNTGELFF. The chain has TRBV20-1 and TRBJ2-2; D call uncertain. The germline gives CDR1 DFQATT, CDR2 SNEGSKA (reference sequence). The CDR3 loop spans 13 amino acids. Between the trimmed V and J ends, which lost 0 bases and 1 base, there was a span of 3 bases.

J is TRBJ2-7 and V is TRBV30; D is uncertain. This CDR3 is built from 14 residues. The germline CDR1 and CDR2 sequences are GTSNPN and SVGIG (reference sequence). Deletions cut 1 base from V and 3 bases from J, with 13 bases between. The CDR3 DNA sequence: TGTGCCTGGAGTGCCCCGCCGCAGGTCTACGAGCAGTACTTC. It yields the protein CAWSAPPQVYEQYF.

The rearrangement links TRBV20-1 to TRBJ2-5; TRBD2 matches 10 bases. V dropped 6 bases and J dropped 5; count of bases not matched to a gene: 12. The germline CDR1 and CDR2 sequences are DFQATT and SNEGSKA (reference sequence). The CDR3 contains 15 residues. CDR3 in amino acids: CSATGTSVSGETQYF. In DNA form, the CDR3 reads TGCAGTGCCACCGGGACTAGCGTATCCGGTGAGACCCAGTACTTC.

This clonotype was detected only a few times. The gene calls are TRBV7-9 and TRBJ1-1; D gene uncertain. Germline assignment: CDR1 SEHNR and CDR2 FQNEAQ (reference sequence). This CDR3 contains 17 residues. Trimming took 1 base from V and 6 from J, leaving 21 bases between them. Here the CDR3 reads CASSLDRLSTKGAEAFF. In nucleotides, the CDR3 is TGTGCCAGCAGCTTAGACCGCTTATCAACCAAGGGCGCTGAAGCTTTCTTT.

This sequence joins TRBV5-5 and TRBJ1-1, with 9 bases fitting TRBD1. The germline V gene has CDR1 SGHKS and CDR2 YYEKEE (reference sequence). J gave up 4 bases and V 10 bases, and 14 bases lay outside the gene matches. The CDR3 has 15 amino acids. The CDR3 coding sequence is TGTGCCGGTCAACAGGGGGCGGTTCTGGGCACTGAAGCTTTCTTT. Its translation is CAGQQGAVLGTEAFF.